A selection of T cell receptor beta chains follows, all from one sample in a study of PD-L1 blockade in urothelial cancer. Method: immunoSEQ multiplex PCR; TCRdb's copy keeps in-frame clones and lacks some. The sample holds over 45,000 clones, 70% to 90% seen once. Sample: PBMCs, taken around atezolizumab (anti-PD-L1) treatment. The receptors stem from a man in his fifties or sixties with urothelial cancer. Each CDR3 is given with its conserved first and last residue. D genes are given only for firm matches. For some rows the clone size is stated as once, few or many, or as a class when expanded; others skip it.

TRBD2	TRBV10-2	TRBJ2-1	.	CASSLIAGGLGEQFF	TGCGCCAGCAGTCTGATAGCGGGGGGGCTGGGCGAGCAGTTCTTC
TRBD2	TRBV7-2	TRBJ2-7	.	CASSLRAGGDRSLVEQYF	TGTGCCAGCAGCTTAAGAGCGGGGGGCGACCGATCCCTAGTCGAGCAGTACTTC
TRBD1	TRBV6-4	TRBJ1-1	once	CASRGQGLFSRVEAFF	TGTGCCAGCAGAGGACAGGGTCTTTTTAGCCGGGTTGAAGCTTTCTTT
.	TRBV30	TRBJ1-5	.	CAWSRDNFSNQPQHF	TGTGCCTGGAGTAGGGACAATTTTAGCAATCAGCCCCAGCATTTT
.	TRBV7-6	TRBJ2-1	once	CASSLLPQGGYNEQFF	TGTGCCAGCAGCTTACTTCCGCAGGGGGGTTACAATGAGCAGTTCTTC
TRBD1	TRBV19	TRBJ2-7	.	CASSMTGTGSYEQYF	TGTGCCAGTAGTATGACCGGGACAGGTTCTTACGAGCAGTACTTC
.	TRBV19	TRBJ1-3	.	CASSIVGNSGNTIYF	TGTGCCAGTAGTATAGTCGGTAACTCTGGAAACACCATATATTTT
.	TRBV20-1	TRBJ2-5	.	CSVGVVETQYF	TGCAGTGTGGGAGTAGTGGAGACCCAGTACTTC
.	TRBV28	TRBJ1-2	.	CASSPADRTNYGYTF	TGTGCCAGCAGTCCGGCGGACAGAACTAACTATGGCTACACCTTC
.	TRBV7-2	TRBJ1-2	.	CASSYRQAYGYTF	TGTGCCAGCAGCTATAGACAGGCATATGGCTACACCTTC
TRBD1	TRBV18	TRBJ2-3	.	CASSKTGPTDTQYF	TGTGCCAGCTCAAAGACAGGGCCCACAGATACGCAGTATTTT
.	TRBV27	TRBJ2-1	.	CASSLGPHEQFF	TGTGCCAGCAGTTTGGGGCCCCATGAGCAGTTCTTC
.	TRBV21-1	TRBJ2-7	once	CASTPRGGTSKTYEQYF	TGTGCCAGTACCCCTCGCGGAGGGACTAGCAAAACCTACGAGCAGTACTTC
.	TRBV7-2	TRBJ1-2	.	CASSLGAYYGYTF	TGTGCCAGCAGCTTGGGGGCCTACTATGGCTACACCTTC
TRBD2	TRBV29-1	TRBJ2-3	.	CSFSGGTDTQYF	TGCAGCTTTAGCGGGGGTACAGATACGCAGTATTTT
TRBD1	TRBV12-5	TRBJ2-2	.	CASGWGQGIPGELFF	TGTGCTAGTGGTTGGGGACAGGGGATCCCCGGGGAGCTGTTTTTT
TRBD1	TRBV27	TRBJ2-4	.	CASSGTENIQYF	TGTGCCAGCAGTGGGACAGAAAACATTCAGTACTTC
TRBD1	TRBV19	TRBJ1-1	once	CASKPGTVTEAFF	TGTGCCAGTAAGCCCGGGACAGTCACTGAAGCTTTCTTT
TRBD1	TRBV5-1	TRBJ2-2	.	CASRGDRGFTGELFF	TGCGCCAGCAGAGGTGACAGGGGATTCACCGGGGAGCTGTTTTTT
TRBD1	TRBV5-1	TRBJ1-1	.	CASSWDRNTEAFF	TGCGCCAGCAGCTGGGACAGGAACACTGAAGCTTTCTTT
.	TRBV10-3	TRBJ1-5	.	CATRASLTGIPQHF	TGTGCCACCAGGGCTAGCCTAACGGGAATCCCCCAGCATTTT
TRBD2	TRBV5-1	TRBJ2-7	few	CASSRGQGTRTQQYF	TGCGCCAGCAGCAGGGGCCAGGGGACTAGGACGCAGCAGTACTTC
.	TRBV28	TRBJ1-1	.	CASRLRGQTVLNTEAFF	TGTGCCAGCAGGCTAAGGGGTCAGACAGTGCTGAACACTGAAGCTTTCTTT
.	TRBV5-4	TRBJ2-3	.	CASSLGAAVTDTQYF	TGTGCCAGCAGCTTGGGGGCAGCAGTCACAGATACGCAGTATTTT
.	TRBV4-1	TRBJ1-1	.	CASSQGWGVNTEAFF	TGCGCCAGCAGCCAAGGATGGGGCGTGAACACTGAAGCTTTCTTT
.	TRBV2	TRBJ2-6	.	CASRERYSGANVLTF	TGTGCCAGCAGAGAGAGATACTCTGGGGCCAACGTCCTGACTTTC
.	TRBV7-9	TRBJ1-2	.	CASSLVATKITYGYTF	TGTGCCAGCAGCTTAGTGGCCACAAAAATCACCTATGGCTACACCTTC
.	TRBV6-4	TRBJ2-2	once	CASRPTANTGELFF	TGTGCCAGCAGACCGACAGCGAACACCGGGGAGCTGTTTTTT
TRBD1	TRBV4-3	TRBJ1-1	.	CASSLQGGTEAFF	TGCGCCAGCAGTCTACAGGGGGGCACTGAAGCTTTCTTT
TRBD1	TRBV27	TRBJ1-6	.	CASSWAQGGAYSPLHF	TGTGCCAGCAGTTGGGCCCAGGGGGGAGCTTATTCACCCCTCCACTTT
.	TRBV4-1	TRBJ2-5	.	CASSQAAYVGVASQETQYF	TGCGCCAGCAGCCAAGCCGCCTATGTGGGAGTTGCCTCCCAAGAGACCCAGTACTTC
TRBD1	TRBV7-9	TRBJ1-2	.	CASSLGTAGQVYGYTF	TGTGCCAGCAGCCTAGGGACAGCCGGGCAGGTCTATGGCTACACCTTC
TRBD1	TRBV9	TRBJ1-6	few	CASSVSGQGQSPLHF	TGTGCCAGCAGCGTAAGCGGACAGGGGCAATCACCCCTCCACTTT
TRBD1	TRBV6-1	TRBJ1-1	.	CASRTTGPTEAFF	TGTGCCAGCAGGACGACAGGGCCCACTGAAGCTTTCTTT
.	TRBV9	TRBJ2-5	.	CASSVGIMGGRETQYF	TGTGCCAGCAGCGTAGGAATTATGGGGGGGCGAGAGACCCAGTACTTC
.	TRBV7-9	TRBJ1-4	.	CASSAGGDNEKLFF	TGTGCCAGCAGCGCCGGGGGGGACAATGAAAAACTGTTTTTT
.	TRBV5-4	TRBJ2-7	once	CASSLDRGGLEQYF	TGTGCCAGCAGCTTGGATAGGGGAGGCCTCGAGCAGTACTTC
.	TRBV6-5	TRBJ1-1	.	CASSFVPGENTEAFF	TGTGCCAGCAGTTTCGTTCCGGGAGAGAACACTGAAGCTTTCTTT
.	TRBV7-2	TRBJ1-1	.	CASRPLLNTEAFF	TGTGCCAGCAGGCCACTATTGAACACTGAAGCTTTCTTT
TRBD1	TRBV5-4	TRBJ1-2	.	CASRLQGTAAAYGYTF	TGTGCCAGCAGGCTCCAAGGGACAGCGGCTGCTTATGGCTACACCTTC
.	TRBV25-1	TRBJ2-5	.	CASSVEETQYF	TGTGCCAGCAGTGTAGAAGAGACCCAGTACTTC
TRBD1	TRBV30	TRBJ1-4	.	CAWTETGRDEKLFF	TGTGCCTGGACCGAGACAGGGAGAGATGAAAAACTGTTTTTT
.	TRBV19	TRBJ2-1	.	CASSIVGRSSYNEQFF	TGTGCCAGTAGTATAGTTGGGAGAAGCTCCTACAATGAGCAGTTCTTC
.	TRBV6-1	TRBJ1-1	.	CASSEGGGNTEAFF	TGTGCCAGCAGTGAGGGGGGAGGGAACACTGAAGCTTTCTTT
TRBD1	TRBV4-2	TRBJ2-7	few	CASSQAGGTSYEQYF	TGTGCCAGCAGCCAAGCAGGGGGCACCTCCTACGAGCAGTACTTC
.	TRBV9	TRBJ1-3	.	CASSPGLGGNTIYF	TGTGCCAGCAGCCCAGGGTTGGGTGGAAACACCATATATTTT
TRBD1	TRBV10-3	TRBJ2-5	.	CAISESGTGGAETQYF	TGTGCCATCAGTGAGTCCGGGACAGGGGGCGCAGAGACCCAGTACTTC
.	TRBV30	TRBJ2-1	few	CAWRGNRAINEQFF	TGTGCCTGGAGAGGGAACAGGGCAATCAATGAGCAGTTCTTC
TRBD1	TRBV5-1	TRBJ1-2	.	CASSSPGQFYGYTF	TGCGCCAGCAGCTCGCCGGGACAGTTCTATGGCTACACCTTC
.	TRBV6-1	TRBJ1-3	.	CASSEVNREGNTIYF	TGTGCCAGCAGTGAAGTGAACAGGGAGGGAAACACCATATATTTT
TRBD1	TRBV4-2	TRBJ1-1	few	CASSQAGQGAREAFF	TGTGCCAGCAGCCAGGCGGGACAGGGGGCGCGGGAAGCTTTCTTT
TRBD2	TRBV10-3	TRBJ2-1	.	CAIRRTSGRVRDEQFF	TGTGCCATCAGGAGGACTAGCGGGAGAGTAAGGGATGAGCAGTTCTTC
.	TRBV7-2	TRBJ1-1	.	CASSLKSSTEAFF	TGTGCCAGCAGCTTAAAGAGTTCCACTGAAGCTTTCTTT
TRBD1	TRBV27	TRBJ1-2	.	CASSPRTGGLDYGYTF	TGTGCCAGCAGTCCCCGGACAGGGGGTTTGGACTATGGCTACACCTTC
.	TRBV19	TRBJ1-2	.	CASSGDPNRSYGYTF	TGTGCCAGTAGTGGTGACCCCAACAGGAGCTATGGCTACACCTTC
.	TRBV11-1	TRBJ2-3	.	CASSLGGIRTDTQYF	TGTGCCAGCAGCTTAGGAGGGATCCGCACAGATACGCAGTATTTT
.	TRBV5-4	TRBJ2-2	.	CASSAPGTSTGELFF	TGTGCCAGCAGCGCCCCCGGGACTTCTACCGGGGAGCTGTTTTTT
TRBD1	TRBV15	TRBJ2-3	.	CATSRDRQGADTQYF	TGTGCCACCAGCAGAGACCGACAGGGAGCAGATACGCAGTATTTT